Presented here are 31 T cell receptor beta chains from one specimen sequenced in a study of T cell responses to AZD1222 COVID-19 vaccine listed by TCRdb under 2021. Libraries were built with the immunoSEQ multiplex PCR assay. TCRdb stores this immuneACCESS table with in-frame sequences only. Part of the clones is absent; in the studies checked, under half of the shortfall reflects unresolved V genes, and no reason is known for the rest. Within this sample are 200,000 or so clones, with about 92% of them counted one time only. The ten largest account for over 0.95% of the sample. In light of the paper, this sample's time point label describes: baseline before first vaccination. The sample's treatment or condition label, in plain terms: meningococcal conjugate vaccine given as trial control. The sequences come from peripheral blood, collected on day 0 of MenACWY control vaccination. Source of these receptors: an adult in good health.

This clone showed up just once. The J gene is TRBJ1-3, the V gene TRBV28; unclear D gene. V lost 5 bases, J lost 7 bases, and 21 bases lay in between. Germline assignment: CDR1 MDHEN and CDR2 SYDVKM. This CDR3 is 16 amino acids long. The CDR3: CASSPWADERWNTIYF. As DNA, the CDR3 is TGTGCCAGCAGTCCTTGGGCGGACGAGAGGTGGAACACCATATATTTT.

The chain employs TRBV6-5 and TRBJ1-2; 9 nucleotides align to TRBD1. Germline lookup yields CDR1 MNHEY and CDR2 SVGAGI. CDR3 length equals 13 residues. The trim removed 8 bases at V and 2 bases at J, leaving 3 bases unmatched. CDR3 sequence: CASYGQGNYGYTF. For the CDR3, the DNA is TGTGCCAGCTACGGACAGGGGAACTATGGCTACACCTTC.

V gene TRBV28 combines with J gene TRBJ1-5, with D uncertain. This CDR3 is built from 14 residues. In germline, CDR1 is MDHEN, CDR2 SYDVKM. V lost 3 bases to trimming and J lost 7 bases, with 13 bases between them. The CDR3 nucleotides read TGTGCCAGCAGTTTTTGGGAGGGTCCCCAGCCCCAGCATTTT. Translated, it gives CASSFWEGPQPQHF.

CDR3 DNA: TGTGCCAGCAGCTCCGAATTGTTTAGGGGGAGCAATCAGCCCCAGCATTTT. Translated, it gives CASSSELFRGSNQPQHF. The chain has TRBV7-2 and TRBJ1-5; TRBD1 is a possible D gene (6 bases). Germline CDR1 reads SGHTA; CDR2 reads FQGNSA. The CDR3 contains 17 residues. Trimming took off 4 bases at V and 1 base at J, with 17 bases between the two ends.

The chain joins TRBV19 to TRBJ1-4; D is uncertain. The germline V gene encodes CDR1 LNHDA and CDR2 SQIVND (reference sequence). Between the trimmed V and J ends, which lost 2 bases and 8 bases, there was a span of 12 bases. The CDR3 loop spans 14 amino acids. The CDR3 DNA sequence: TGTGCCAGTAGTATACCCCGGAAGGGAGAAAAACTGTTTTTT. This sequence encodes CASSIPRKGEKLFF.

This clone was seen a single time. The chain employs TRBV19 and TRBJ1-1; D uncertain. Trimming removed 6 bases at V and 4 bases at J, with 15 bases between. The CDR3 runs to 14 residues. Germline V lookup: CDR1 LNHDA, CDR2 SQIVND (reference sequence). The CDR3 DNA sequence: TGTGCCAGTAGGAAAGAACGGGCGGCCACTGAAGCTTTCTTT. This translates into CASRKERAATEAFF.

The rearrangement joins TRBV28 to TRBJ1-6; possible D gene TRBD1, 5 bases. The CDR3 covers 14 residues. Germline V gene lookup returns CDR1 MDHEN and CDR2 SYDVKM. V was shortened by 3 bases and J by 9 bases, with 12 bases between the two germline ends. CDR3: CASSLPGRGSPLHF. CDR3 bases: TGTGCCAGCAGTTTGCCGGGGCGCGGTTCACCCCTCCACTTT.

The gene calls are TRBV21-1 and TRBJ2-4; the D call TRBD2 from the table was never checked on the DNA. TRBV21-1 is annotated as a pseudogene. The CDR3 contains 18 residues. This CDR3 reads CASSKARSRGTAKNIQYF. As DNA, the CDR3 is TGTGCCAGCAGCAAAGCTCGAAGTAGAGGAACTGCCAAAAACATTCAGTACTTC.

The V and J genes are TRBV3-1 (or the pseudogene TRBV3-2) and TRBJ1-6, with D possibly matching TRBD1 (6 bases). CDR3 length equals 20 residues. CDR1 and CDR2 (germline): LGHDT, YNNKEL (reference sequence). The V end was cut by 1 base, the J end by 5 bases, with 24 bases between. The CDR3 sequence is CASSQVPPHSQGRNNSPLHF. Written as DNA, the CDR3 is TGTGCCAGCAGCCAAGTTCCCCCTCACAGTCAGGGGAGGAATAATTCACCCCTCCACTTT.

The chain carries TRBV7-9 and TRBJ2-1; maybe TRBD1 (6 bases). The V end was cut by 2 bases, the J end by 5 bases, with 13 bases between. This CDR3 contains 15 residues. Per the germline V gene, CDR1 is SEHNR and CDR2 is FQNEAQ (reference sequence). The CDR3 bases are TGTGCCAGCAGCTTAAAGACAGGAGGTCACAATGAGCAGTTCTTC. Translated: CASSLKTGGHNEQFF.

This chain uses TRBV6-2 or TRBV6-3 with TRBJ1-1; no clear D. Germline V lookup: CDR1 MNHEY, CDR2 SVGEGT. Trimming removed 5 bases from V and 1 base from J, with 11 bases in between. The CDR3 covers 14 residues. CDR3 sequence reads: CASSLGGRNTEAFF. The DNA for the CDR3 is TGTGCCAGCAGTCTAGGAGGCAGGAACACTGAAGCTTTCTTT.

The chain carries TRBV4-1 and TRBJ1-1, with 8 positions matching TRBD1. The CDR3 consists of 15 residues. Germline assignment: CDR1 MGHRA and CDR2 YSYEKL. V lost 2 bases, J lost 1 base, and 3 bases stayed unmatched. The CDR3 sequence: CASSQFGTGNTEAFF. As DNA, the CDR3 is TGCGCCAGCAGCCAATTCGGGACAGGGAACACTGAAGCTTTCTTT.

The rearrangement uses TRBV4-1 and TRBJ1-1, with unresolved D. Germline CDR1 MGHRA, CDR2 YSYEKL. Trimming removed 1 base at V and 5 bases at J, with 8 bases between. The CDR3 consists of 13 residues. CDR3 in DNA: TGCGCCAGCAGCCAAGTGTTAAGGACTGAAGCTTTCTTT. This codes for CASSQVLRTEAFF.

This chain uses TRBV5-4 with TRBJ1-1; 9 positions match TRBD1. CDR1 and CDR2 (germline): SGHNT, YYREEE (reference sequence). V trimming: 3 bases; J trimming: 3 bases; junction bases outside the gene matches: 3. The CDR3 runs to 14 residues. CDR3 protein: CASSSTGGDTEAFF. Here the CDR3 DNA reads TGTGCCAGCAGCTCGACAGGGGGGGACACTGAAGCTTTCTTT.

The chain employs TRBV9 and TRBJ2-5; 11 nucleotides agree with TRBD2. Trimming cost V 4 bases and J 2 bases; bases outside gene matches: 10. Germline loops: CDR1 SGDLS, CDR2 YYNGEE. This CDR3 region has 17 residues. CDR3 loop: CASSKGTSGGSQETQYF. In nucleotides, the CDR3 is TGTGCCAGCAGCAAAGGTACTAGCGGGGGATCACAAGAGACCCAGTACTTC.

V usage is TRBV28 and J usage is TRBJ2-1; 9 bases agree with TRBD1. V trimming: 3 bases; J trimming: 3 bases; junction bases outside the gene matches: 3. This CDR3 spans 15 amino acids. Germline V lookup: CDR1 MDHEN, CDR2 SYDVKM. The chain's CDR3 is CASSLPTGGYNEQFF. CDR3 coding DNA: TGTGCCAGCAGTTTGCCGACAGGGGGCTACAATGAGCAGTTCTTC.

The rearrangement uses TRBV28 and TRBJ1-2, with 8 bases identical to TRBD1. The CDR3 has 18 residues. Germline loops: CDR1 MDHEN, CDR2 SYDVKM. J lost 4 bases, V lost 7 bases, and 20 bases had no gene match. CDR3 sequence reads: CASISAFNRDRTLYGYTF. As DNA, the CDR3 is TGTGCCAGCATCTCTGCCTTCAACCGGGACAGGACACTCTATGGCTACACCTTC.

V is TRBV5-5 and J is TRBJ2-6; 7 bases line up with TRBD2. The CDR3 spans 15 residues. Germline loops: CDR1 SGHKS, CDR2 YYEKEE (reference sequence). The V and J ends lost 4 bases and 1 base, in that order; junction bases with no gene match: 2. The CDR3 sequence: CASSLGGSGANVLTF. The CDR3 coding sequence is TGTGCCAGCAGCCTGGGGGGGTCTGGGGCCAACGTCCTGACTTTC.

The chain recombines TRBV7-8 with TRBJ2-1; 7 bases map to TRBD1. CDR3 size: 15 residues. V dropped 1 base and J dropped 3; count of bases not matched to a gene: 3. Germline V gene lookup returns CDR1 SGHVS and CDR2 FQNEAQ. CDR3 coding DNA: TGTGCCAGCAGCTTAGGACAGGGTGGCTACAATGAGCAGTTCTTC. Amino acid sequence: CASSLGQGGYNEQFF.

This clone appeared once. The chain links TRBV18 to TRBJ1-1; 7 bases fit TRBD1. With V trimmed by 5 bases and J by 0 bases, 3 bases remained unmatched. CDR3 length: 14 residues. Germline V gene sequence: CDR1 KGHSH, CDR2 LQKENI. CDR3 region: CASSGTALNTEAFF. CDR3 DNA: TGTGCCAGCTCAGGGACAGCTCTGAACACTGAAGCTTTCTTT. Complete variable domain (other parts from reference TRBV18 and TRBJ1-1): NAGVMQNPRHLVRRRGQEARLRCSPMKGHSHVYWYRQLPEEGLKFMVYLQKENIIDESGMPKERFSAEFPKEGPSILRIQQVVRGDSAAYFCASSGTALNTEAFFGQGTRLTVV.

CDR3 residues: CASSATSGGWYEQFF. For the CDR3, the DNA is TGTGCCAGCAGTGCGACTAGCGGGGGGTGGTATGAGCAGTTCTTC. The gene calls are TRBV6-4 and TRBJ2-1, with TRBD2 matching over 13 bases. V dropped 4 bases and J dropped 8; count of bases not matched to a gene: 5. CDR3 length: 15 residues. Germline CDR1 and CDR2: MRHNA and SNTAGT.

The rearrangement links TRBV5-5 to TRBJ1-2, with 7 nucleotides matching TRBD1. This CDR3 has 18 amino acids. The ends lost 0 bases at V and 0 bases at J; junction bases unmatched: 11. Per germline, CDR1 SGHKS and CDR2 YYEKEE (reference sequence). The CDR3, as DNA: TGTGCCAGCAGCTTGGCTCCGGGGCGACAGGGAACTAACTATGGCTACACCTTC. Translated: CASSLAPGRQGTNYGYTF. The full variable domain, completed using reference TRBV5-5 and TRBJ1-2, is DAGVTQSPTHLIKTRGQQVTLRCSPISGHKSVSWYQQVLGQGPQFIFQYYEKEERGRGNFPDRFSARQFPNYSSELNVNALLLGDSALYLCASSLAPGRQGTNYGYTFGSGTRLTVV.

Regarding this clone: Other DNA sequences in this sample translate to the same CDR3. The chain carries TRBV3-1 (or the pseudogene TRBV3-2) and TRBJ1-3; no clear D. The CDR3 length is 13 residues. The germline CDR1 and CDR2 sequences are LGHDT and YNNKEL (reference sequence). Trimming took 1 base from V and 3 from J, leaving 4 bases between them. The CDR3 DNA is TGTGCCAGCAGCCAAGGGGGTGGAAACACCATATATTTT. This translates into CASSQGGGNTIYF.

The chain links TRBV18 to TRBJ2-5; weak D call: TRBD1 (6 bases). Per the germline V gene, CDR1 is KGHSH and CDR2 is LQKENI. Trimming shortened V by 6 bases and J by 2 bases, and 10 bases separated the two germline ends. The CDR3 is made up of 13 amino acids. The CDR3 region has the DNA TGTGCCAGCTCTCAGGGGCTTCAAGAGACCCAGTACTTC. It specifies CASSQGLQETQYF.

This chain connects TRBV7-5 to TRBJ1-1; the table assigns TRBD1, which was not confirmed against the DNA. TRBV7-5 is assigned pseudogene status. The CDR3 sequence is 16 residues long. CDR3 nucleotide sequence: TGTGCCAGAAGCTTAGGGTCCGGGACAGGGGACACTGAAGCTTTCTTT. Translation: CARSLGSGTGDTEAFF.

This chain joins TRBV7-2 and TRBJ1-4; D is perhaps TRBD1 (6 bases). The V end was cut by 5 bases, the J end by 4 bases, with 17 bases between. This CDR3 contains 16 residues. Germline CDR1 is SGHTA and CDR2 is FQGNSA. Here the CDR3 reads CASSPPGGGFNEKLFF. DNA for the CDR3: TGTGCCAGCAGCCCTCCGGGGGGCGGGTTTAATGAAAAACTGTTTTTT.

J is TRBJ1-6 and V is TRBV7-3, with 11 bases fitting TRBD1. After removal of 2 bases from V and 7 bases from J, the junction contained 4 bases not matched to a gene. There are 16 residues in the CDR3. Germline CDR1 reads SGHTA; CDR2 reads FQGTGA. The CDR3 reads CASSLWTGGENSPLHF. CDR3 bases: TGTGCCAGCAGCTTATGGACAGGGGGCGAGAATTCACCCCTCCACTTT.

The rearrangement uses TRBV7-9 and TRBJ2-1; D is perhaps TRBD1 (5 bases). From germline, CDR1 is SEHNR and CDR2 FQNEAQ (reference sequence). Trimming cost V 1 base and J 7 bases, with 11 bases left between them. The CDR3 runs 14 residues. The chain's CDR3 is CASSLGAGSNEQFF. For the CDR3, the DNA is TGTGCCAGCAGCTTAGGGGCAGGGTCAAATGAGCAGTTCTTC.

The rearrangement links TRBV25-1 to TRBJ1-6, with D unresolved. The ends were cut back, 3 bases at V and 6 bases at J, with 15 bases in the middle. The CDR3 has 16 amino acids. Germline loops: CDR1 MGHDK, CDR2 SYGVNS. The CDR3 sequence: CASSEIEIGGNSPLHF. The CDR3 bases are TGTGCCAGCAGTGAGATAGAGATTGGTGGTAATTCACCCCTCCACTTT.

This clone occurred once. The rearrangement joins TRBV11-1 to TRBJ1-1, with D uncertain. CDR1 is SGHAT and CDR2 is FQDESV in the germline V gene (reference sequence). The germline V and J ends were trimmed by 4 bases and 6 bases, with 9 bases remaining between them. The CDR3 sequence is 12 residues long. CDR3 DNA: TGTGCCAGCAGCTACCAACGGCCTGAAGCTTTCTTT. Protein: CASSYQRPEAFF.

The rearrangement links TRBV27 to TRBJ1-1; D might be TRBD1 (5 bases). Germline assignment: CDR1 MNHEY and CDR2 SMNVEV (reference sequence). The V and J ends lost 3 bases and 3 bases respectively, with 14 bases between them. This CDR3 has 15 residues. CDR3: CASSFDSGRDTEAFF. The DNA for the CDR3 is TGTGCCAGCAGTTTTGACAGCGGTCGTGACACTGAAGCTTTCTTT.